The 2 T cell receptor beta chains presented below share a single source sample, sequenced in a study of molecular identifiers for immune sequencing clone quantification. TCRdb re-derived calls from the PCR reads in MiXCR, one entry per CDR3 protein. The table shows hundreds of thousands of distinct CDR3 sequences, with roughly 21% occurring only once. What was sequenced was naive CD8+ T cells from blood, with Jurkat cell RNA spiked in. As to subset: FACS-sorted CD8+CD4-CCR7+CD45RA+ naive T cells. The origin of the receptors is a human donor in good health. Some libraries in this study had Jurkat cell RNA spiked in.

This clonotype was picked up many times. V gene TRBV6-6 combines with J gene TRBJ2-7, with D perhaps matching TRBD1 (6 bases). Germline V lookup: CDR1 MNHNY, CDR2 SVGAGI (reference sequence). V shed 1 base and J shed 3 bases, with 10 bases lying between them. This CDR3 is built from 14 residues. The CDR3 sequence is CASSYLGQFYEQYF. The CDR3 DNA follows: TGTGCCAGCAGTTACTTAGGACAGTTCTACGAGCAGTACTTC.

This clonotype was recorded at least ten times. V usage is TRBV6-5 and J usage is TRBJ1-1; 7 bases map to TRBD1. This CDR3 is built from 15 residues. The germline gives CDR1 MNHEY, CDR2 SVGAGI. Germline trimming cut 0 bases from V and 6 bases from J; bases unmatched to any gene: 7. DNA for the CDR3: TGTGCCAGCAGTTACTCAACAGGGGCTGGCGCTGAAGCTTTCTTT. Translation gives CASSYSTGAGAEAFF.